Listed here are 8 T cell receptor beta chains from one sample, sequenced in a study of lymphopenia after photon versus proton radiotherapy. Clones were sequenced by immunoSEQ multiplex PCR, and TCRdb holds only the in-frame ones, with some missing. The sample yields around 63,000 clones, around 86% seen once. The material sequenced was peripheral blood, taken from a patient treated with photon-based radiotherapy. These receptors all stem from a man aged 40-55 years with gastric cancer.

The chain links TRBV7-2 to TRBJ2-7, with D maybe TRBD2 (6 bases). CDR1 is SGHTA and CDR2 is FQGNSA in the germline V gene. This CDR3 is 12 amino acids long. V gave up 3 bases and J gave up 6 bases, with 9 bases separating them. The CDR3 nucleotides are TGTGCCAGCAGCTTCGGGGGTCCCGAGCAGTACTTC. This encodes CASSFGGPEQYF.

The chain employs TRBV18 and TRBJ1-1; tentative D call: TRBD1 (5 bases). CDR1 is KGHSH, CDR2 LQKENI, per germline. Trimming left V 6 bases short and J 7 bases short, with 18 bases between. The CDR3 extends over 14 amino acids. CDR3 nucleotide sequence: TGTGCCAGCTCCCCCGGGGGGATCTCGGGTGAAGCTTTCTTT. Protein sequence: CASSPGGISGEAFF.

The CDR3 coding sequence is TGCGCCAGCAGCCAAGGAACAGGGGACGCTCCTATCCACTTT. Its translation is CASSQGTGDAPIHF. The chain has TRBV4-3 and TRBJ1-6; 7 bases are a match to TRBD1. The CDR3 length is 14 residues. Germline assignment: CDR1 LGHNA and CDR2 YSLEER. Unmatched junction bases numbered 11, after V lost 1 base and J lost 17 bases.

V gene TRBV5-1 combines with J gene TRBJ2-1; no clear D. The germline V and J ends were trimmed by 0 bases and 2 bases, with 12 bases remaining between them. Germline V gene data show CDR1 as SGHRS and CDR2 as YFSETQ. The CDR3 runs to 16 residues. The CDR3 nucleotides are TGCGCCAGCAGCTTGGGGGCCGCAACCCCCTACAATGAGCAGTTCTTC. It yields the protein CASSLGAATPYNEQFF.

V is TRBV7-3 and J is TRBJ2-3; D not certain. The germline CDR1 and CDR2 sequences are SGHTA and FQGTGA. CDR3 length: 15 residues. The germline V and J ends were trimmed by 1 base and 2 bases, with 10 bases remaining between them. CDR3 DNA sequence: TGTGCCAGCAGCTTAAGGAACGACTTCACAGATACGCAGTATTTT. This codes for CASSLRNDFTDTQYF.

V is TRBV12-5 and J is TRBJ1-6; 9 bases fit TRBD1. The CDR3 loop spans 17 amino acids. Germline trimming cut 1 base from V and 4 bases from J; bases unmatched to any gene: 5. Germline-derived CDR1 and CDR2 are LGHNT and FRNRAP. The CDR3 is CASGLATGGAYNSPLHF. In nucleotides, the CDR3 is TGTGCTAGTGGTTTGGCCACAGGGGGCGCTTATAATTCACCCCTCCACTTT. Full variable domain (remainder filled in from reference TRBV12-5 and TRBJ1-6): DARVTQTPRHKVTEMGQEVTMRCQPILGHNTVFWYRQTMMQGLELLAYFRNRAPLDDSGMPKDRFSAEMPDATLATLKIQPSEPRDSAVYFCASGLATGGAYNSPLHFGNGTRLTVT.

The V call is TRBV7-3, the J call TRBJ2-1; D may correspond to TRBD1 or TRBD2 (6 bases each). V was cut by 2 bases and J by 6 bases, with 14 bases left in between. This CDR3 is 15 amino acids long. Germline values: CDR1 SGHTA, CDR2 FQGTGA. The DNA of the CDR3 is TGTGCCAGCAGCTTAGGTTCGTGGGGGGCCAATGAGCAGTTCTTC. This translates into CASSLGSWGANEQFF.

V usage is TRBV25-1 and J usage is TRBJ2-2; D not resolved. CDR1 is MGHDK, CDR2 SYGVNS, per germline. Trimming took off 3 bases at V and 3 bases at J, with 8 bases between the two ends. CDR3 length equals 14 residues. CDR3: CASSEVGDTGELFF. The CDR3 region has the DNA TGTGCCAGCAGTGAGGTTGGGGACACCGGGGAGCTGTTTTTT. The complete variable domain, with remaining parts taken from reference TRBV25-1 and TRBJ2-2, reads EADIYQTPRYLVIGTGKKITLECSQTMGHDKMYWYQQDPGMELHLIHYSYGVNSTEKGDLSSESTVSRIRTEHFPLTLESARPSHTSQYLCASSEVGDTGELFFGEGSRLTVL.